This T cell receptor (beta chain) is from a study of blood T cells in healthy people across ages. As to this clonotype: Its antigen is as yet unknown.

V lost 3 bases to trimming and J lost 7 bases; unmatched junction nucleotides: 4. This CDR3 region has 15 residues. Sample-barcoded 5' priming and a J-beta primer mix drove a second PCR of 7 to 11 cycles. One entry per CDR3 protein, called by TCRdb with MiXCR from the 5' RACE reads. Of over a million distinct CDR3 sequences listed, around 43% are singletons. Points from the study as a whole: Percentage of naive T cells showed a strong correlation with TCR beta diversity. Aged donors had fewer naive CD4+ cells and lower diversity than long-lived donors.

The specimen was blood. This clonotype originated in a woman aged 55-75 years in good health. The J gene is TRBJ2-1, the V gene TRBV12-3 or TRBV12-4, with TRBD2 matching over 12 bases. The CDR3 nucleotides are TGTGCCAGCAGTTTGGCTAGCGGGAGGGGGAATGAGCAGTTCTTC. Protein product: CASSLASGRGNEQFF.